This is a list of T cell receptor beta chains from one sample in a study of T cell changes during pregnancy in multiple sclerosis. Only in-frame clones appear in the TCRdb table, and some are missing; sequencing was by immunoSEQ multiplex PCR. Altogether tens of thousands of clones are present, about 88% being singletons, with the ten largest covering 0.38%. The sequencing used CD4+ T cells from peripheral blood mononuclear cells, collected in the third trimester of pregnancy. The source of these receptors is a female donor with multiple sclerosis, enrolled in a pregnancy study. Each CDR3 is given with its conserved first and last residue. A D gene is named only where the DNA matches it firmly. Size is stated for part of the rows, as once, few or many counts, or as a class when the clone is expanded.

CDR3aa | CDR3nt | abundance | d_gene | j_gene | v_gene | len
CASSYGEQGSNYGYTF | TGTGCCAGCAGTTACGGGGAACAGGGGAGTAACTATGGCTACACCTTC | NA | TRBD1 | TRBJ1-2 | TRBV6-5 | 16
CAISDDRTYSGNTIYF | TGTGCCATCAGTGACGACAGGACTTACTCTGGAAACACCATATATTTT | NA | NA | TRBJ1-3 | TRBV10-3 | 16
CASSRSGQEYGYTF | TGTGCCAGTAGTAGATCGGGACAGGAGTATGGCTACACCTTC | NA | TRBD1 | TRBJ1-2 | TRBV19 | 14
CASSRGGYEQYF | TGTGCCAGCAGCCGCGGAGGCTACGAGCAGTACTTC | NA | NA | TRBJ2-7 | TRBV6-5 | 12
CASSLDRGLNTDTQYF | TGTGCCAGCAGCTTAGACAGGGGGCTTAACACAGATACGCAGTATTTT | NA | TRBD1 | TRBJ2-3 | TRBV7-6 | 16
CARSPGGFSEKDSPLHF | TGTGCCAGAAGCCCGGGGGGATTCTCAGAGAAGGATTCACCCCTCCACTTT | once | NA | TRBJ1-6 | TRBV5-3 | 17
CASSRQGSYEQYF | TGTGCCAGCAGTCGACAGGGGTCCTACGAGCAGTACTTC | NA | TRBD1 | TRBJ2-7 | TRBV27 | 13
CASSINRIYTDTQYF | TGTGCCAGTAGTATAAACAGGATTTACACAGATACGCAGTATTTT | NA | NA | TRBJ2-3 | TRBV19 | 15
CASGGGQWGLHDYGYTF | TGCGCCAGCGGGGGGGGGCAGTGGGGCCTGCATGACTATGGCTACACCTTC | NA | NA | TRBJ1-2 | TRBV5-1 | 17
CASRRSNFRDSETYEQYF | TGTGCCAGCAGGCGTTCCAATTTTCGGGACAGCGAAACCTACGAGCAGTACTTC | NA | TRBD1 | TRBJ2-7 | TRBV13 | 18
CASSLESRRGGTQYF | TGTGCCAGCAGCTTAGAATCTCGGCGAGGTGGTACGCAGTATTTT | NA | NA | TRBJ2-3 | TRBV7-6 | 15
CASSFYSFSGNTIYF | TGTGCCAGCAGCTTCTACAGCTTCTCTGGAAACACCATATATTTT | NA | NA | TRBJ1-3 | TRBV7-2 | 15
CASTRTPPGGYTF | TGTGCCAGTACGAGGACGCCGCCGGGGGGCTACACCTTC | NA | NA | TRBJ1-2 | TRBV19 | 13
CSVEMRLLGEAFF | TGCAGCGTTGAAATGAGGCTATTAGGCGAAGCTTTCTTT | NA | NA | TRBJ1-1 | TRBV29-1 | 13
CASSPQGNYGYTF | TGTGCCAGCAGCCCACAGGGCAACTATGGCTACACCTTC | NA | NA | TRBJ1-2 | TRBV7-3 | 13
CASREVASGNTIYF | TGTGCCAGCAGGGAGGTAGCCTCTGGAAACACCATATATTTT | NA | NA | TRBJ1-3 | TRBV27 | 14
CASSPAGEAGNTIYF | TGCGCCAGCAGCCCGGCGGGGGAGGCTGGAAACACCATATATTTT | NA | NA | TRBJ1-3 | TRBV4-1 | 15
CASSPRTNYEQYF | TGTGCCAGTAGTCCTCGGACTAACTACGAGCAGTACTTC | few | NA | TRBJ2-7 | TRBV19 | 13
CASSLGQGGPSRQPQHF | TGTGCCAGCAGCTTAGGGCAGGGGGGCCCTTCTCGGCAGCCCCAGCATTTT | NA | TRBD1 | TRBJ1-5 | TRBV5-5 | 17
CASSPHTGGGKETQYF | TGTGCCAGCAGCCCCCATACAGGGGGGGGGAAAGAGACCCAGTACTTC | NA | NA | TRBJ2-5 | TRBV9 | 16
CASRPGLAPRGEQYF | TGTGCCAGCAGGCCGGGACTAGCGCCTCGGGGCGAGCAGTACTTC | NA | TRBD2 | TRBJ2-7 | TRBV28 | 15
CASSSLPRGTGELFF | TGTGCCAGCAGCTCACTACCGCGTGGTACCGGGGAGCTGTTTTTT | NA | NA | TRBJ2-2 | TRBV5-6 | 15
CASGQLTNYGYTF | TGTGCCAGCGGACAGCTGACTAACTATGGCTACACCTTC | NA | NA | TRBJ1-2 | TRBV18 | 13
CASSERQGKAGNTIYF | TGCGCCAGCAGCGAAAGACAGGGTAAAGCTGGAAACACCATATATTTT | NA | TRBD1 | TRBJ1-3 | TRBV5-1 | 16
CASAGRVVSYGYTF | TGTGCCAGTGCGGGCCGGGTGGTAAGCTATGGCTACACCTTC | NA | NA | TRBJ1-2 | TRBV19 | 14
CASSQEKASPLHF | TGCGCCAGCAGCCAAGAGAAAGCGTCACCCCTCCACTTT | NA | NA | TRBJ1-6 | TRBV4-3 | 13
CASSYFGFGSPLHF | TGTGCCAGCAGTTACTTCGGGTTCGGTTCACCCCTCCACTTT | NA | NA | TRBJ1-6 | TRBV6-5 | 14
CASRLFGGTEAFF | TGTGCCAGCAGGCTTTTCGGAGGCACTGAAGCTTTCTTT | NA | NA | TRBJ1-1 | TRBV2 | 13
CASRNPERNEQYF | TGTGCCAGCAGGAACCCTGAGAGGAACGAGCAGTACTTC | once | NA | TRBJ2-7 | TRBV6-5 | 13
CASSLARGREQYF | TGCGCCAGCAGCTTGGCCAGGGGGCGCGAGCAGTACTTC | NA | TRBD1 | TRBJ2-7 | TRBV5-1 | 13
CASSFLTGEINYGYTF | TGTGCCAGCAGCTTCCTTACAGGGGAGATTAACTATGGCTACACCTTC | NA | TRBD1 | TRBJ1-2 | TRBV7-2 | 16
CASSRGDSGNEQFF | TGCGCCAGCAGTCGGGGCGACAGCGGGAATGAGCAGTTCTTC | NA | NA | TRBJ2-1 | TRBV10-2 | 14
CASSLPSGRAGTDTQYF | TGCGCCAGCAGCTTGCCCAGCGGGAGGGCCGGCACAGATACGCAGTATTTT | NA | TRBD2 | TRBJ2-3 | TRBV5-1 | 17
CASSPSQDGADTQYF | TGTGCCAGCTCACCATCCCAGGATGGTGCAGATACGCAGTATTTT | NA | NA | TRBJ2-3 | TRBV18 | 15
CASSRRVPNTEAFF | TGTGCCAGCAGCCGCAGGGTACCGAACACTGAAGCTTTCTTT | NA | NA | TRBJ1-1 | TRBV6-4 | 14